This passage covers 13 T cell receptor beta chains from one sample sequenced in a study of radiation and T cells in renal cell carcinoma (dated by TCRdb to about 2020). Libraries were made using the immunoSEQ multiplex PCR assay. Drawn from immuneACCESS, this table holds only the in-frame rearrangements with V and J called that TCRdb kept. Clones are partly lost; checked studies trace under half to an unresolved V gene and leave the rest unexplained. This sample gives about 150,000 clones in total; 88% of them show up just once. The ten largest clones represent roughly 4% of the sample. What the time point label conveys for this sample: baseline pretreatment blood. Interpreted using the paper, the treatment or condition label stands for: 15 Gy SBRT to primary tumor, nephrectomy 4 weeks later. The specimen comprised blood, sampled from a patient whose treatment included radiotherapy and nephrectomy. The receptors come from a woman in her sixties or seventies with renal cell carcinoma.

The chain recombines TRBV28 with TRBJ1-5, with D possibly being TRBD1 (5 bases). Trimming took off 3 bases at V and 3 bases at J, with 12 bases between the two ends. The CDR3 extends over 15 amino acids. Germline CDR1 is MDHEN and CDR2 is SYDVKM. CDR3 bases: TGTGCCAGCAGTTTTGGGGGGTACGACAATCAGCCCCAGCATTTT. Protein product: CASSFGGYDNQPQHF.

The rearrangement uses TRBV7-8 and TRBJ1-1; D uncertain. From germline, CDR1 is SGHVS and CDR2 FQNEAQ. CDR3 length: 11 amino acids. Trimming removed 2 bases from V and 8 bases from J, with 6 bases in between. The CDR3 loop reads CASSLFREAFF. CDR3 sequence (DNA): TGTGCCAGCAGCTTATTTAGGGAAGCTTTCTTT. The full variable domain, in which reference TRBV7-8 and TRBJ1-1 provide the parts outside the CDR3, is GAGVSQSPRYKVAKRGQDVALRCDPISGHVSLFWYQQALGQGPEFLTYFQNEAQLDKSGLPSDRFFAERPEGSVSTLKIQRTQQEDSAVYLCASSLFREAFFGQGTRLTVV.

The chain recombines TRBV7-9 with TRBJ1-2; TRBD1 aligns across 7 bases. V dropped 5 bases and J dropped 6; count of bases not matched to a gene: 6. The CDR3 is made up of 13 amino acids. CDR1 and CDR2 from the germline V gene are SEHNR and FQNEAQ (reference sequence). The DNA for the CDR3 is TGTGCCAGCAGCCGAGACAGGGATGATGGCTACACCTTC. The encoded protein is CASSRDRDDGYTF.

Comment on this clone: The same CDR3 also results from other DNA sequences found in this sample. The chain is built from TRBV25-1 and TRBJ1-4; D not resolved. This CDR3 spans 15 amino acids. The V gene lost 0 bases and the J gene lost 8 bases, with 13 bases spanning the gap. Germline V gives CDR1 MGHDK, CDR2 SYGVNS. CDR3 sequence: CASSEYYANAEKLFF. The CDR3 bases are TGTGCCAGCAGTGAATATTACGCGAATGCCGAAAAACTGTTTTTT. The full variable domain, rest sourced from reference TRBV25-1 and TRBJ1-4, is EADIYQTPRYLVIGTGKKITLECSQTMGHDKMYWYQQDPGMELHLIHYSYGVNSTEKGDLSSESTVSRIRTEHFPLTLESARPSHTSQYLCASSEYYANAEKLFFGSGTQLSVL.

The chain joins TRBV5-1 to TRBJ2-1; perhaps D is TRBD1 or TRBD2 (5 bases each). V lost 2 bases and J lost 8, with 11 bases in between. CDR1 is SGHRS, CDR2 YFSETQ, per germline. CDR3 size: 13 residues. Here the CDR3 DNA reads TGCGCCAGCAGCTTAACTAGGGGTGATGAGCAGTTCTTC. It is translated as CASSLTRGDEQFF.

This chain uses TRBV19 with TRBJ2-2; a weak D match, TRBD1 (5 bases). Trimming left V 3 bases short and J 5 bases short, with 10 bases between. CDR1 is LNHDA, CDR2 SQIVND, per germline (reference sequence). The CDR3 has 14 amino acids. The CDR3 loop reads CASSMLGVTGELFF. The DNA for the CDR3 is TGTGCCAGTAGTATGTTAGGGGTTACCGGGGAGCTGTTTTTT.

This clone has a handful of counts. This chain connects TRBV28 to TRBJ2-7; 10 bases line up with TRBD2. The germline V gene encodes CDR1 MDHEN and CDR2 SYDVKM. J gave up 4 bases and V 5 bases, and 2 bases lay outside the gene matches. The CDR3 is 13 amino acids. For the CDR3, the DNA is TGTGCCAGCAGTCCTAGCGGGAGATACGAGCAGTACTTC. Protein product: CASSPSGRYEQYF.

The table lists this clone with a count of one. The V call is TRBV27, the J call TRBJ1-3; no definite D call. This CDR3 contains 14 residues. Germline V gives CDR1 MNHEY, CDR2 SMNVEV (reference sequence). Trimming removed 6 bases at V and 0 bases at J, with 9 bases between. CDR3 protein: CASRVTYSGNTIYF. In nucleotides, the CDR3 is TGTGCCAGCAGAGTAACTTACTCTGGAAACACCATATATTTT.

This clone occurred once. The chain employs TRBV9 and TRBJ2-3; possible D gene TRBD2, 6 bases. CDR3 length: 14 amino acids. V was shortened by 2 bases and J by 2 bases, with 9 bases between the two germline ends. The germline V gene encodes CDR1 SGDLS and CDR2 YYNGEE. CDR3 region: CASSVTGVTDTQYF. CDR3 DNA sequence: TGTGCCAGCAGCGTGACGGGAGTCACAGATACGCAGTATTTT.

The rearrangement joins TRBV15 to TRBJ1-6; D is unresolved. CDR3 length: 13 residues. Germline CDR1 LNHNV, CDR2 YYDKDF (reference sequence). The V gene lost 3 bases and the J gene lost 7 bases, with 7 bases spanning the gap. The CDR3 here is CATSSVGNSPLHF. For the CDR3, the DNA is TGTGCCACCAGCAGCGTAGGCAATTCACCCCTCCACTTT.

V and J are TRBV19 and TRBJ1-5; weak D call: TRBD1 (5 bases). The CDR3 totals 15 residues. V dropped 6 bases and J dropped 6 bases, with 18 bases sitting between them. Germline V gives CDR1 LNHDA, CDR2 SQIVND (reference sequence). The CDR3 region is CASRNPSVGGQPQHF. The CDR3 DNA is TGTGCCAGTAGAAATCCTTCCGTCGGGGGTCAGCCCCAGCATTTT.

The gene calls are TRBV9 and TRBJ2-1; the match to TRBD2 covers 7 bases. Unmatched junction bases numbered 11, after V lost 3 bases and J lost 8 bases. This CDR3 has 15 amino acids. The germline gives CDR1 SGDLS, CDR2 YYNGEE. This chain's CDR3 is CASSEYGGKVDEQFF. CDR3 DNA: TGTGCCAGCAGCGAATACGGGGGGAAAGTCGATGAGCAGTTCTTC. Drawing the rest from reference TRBV9 and TRBJ2-1, the complete variable domain is DSGVTQTPKHLITATGQRVTLRCSPRSGDLSVYWYQQSLDQGLQFLIQYYNGEERAKGNILERFSAQQFPDLHSELNLSSLELGDSALYFCASSEYGGKVDEQFFGPGTRLTVL.

The chain couples TRBV5-1 to TRBJ1-2; 8 nucleotides line up with TRBD1. The CDR3 runs 13 residues. Germline assignment: CDR1 SGHRS and CDR2 YFSETQ. The V and J ends lost 4 bases and 8 bases, in that order; junction bases with no gene match: 7. CDR3 nucleotide sequence: TGCGCCAGCAGCACCCGACAGGGGCAAGGCTACACCTTC. This sequence encodes CASSTRQGQGYTF. Full variable domain (remainder filled in from reference TRBV5-1 and TRBJ1-2): KAGVTQTPRYLIKTRGQQVTLSCSPISGHRSVSWYQQTPGQGLQFLFEYFSETQRNKGNFPGRFSGRQFSNSRSEMNVSTLELGDSALYLCASSTRQGQGYTFGSGTRLTVV.